The 7 T cell receptor beta chains below all came from one sample that was sequenced in a study of monozygotic twins with inflammatory bowel disease (dated by TCRdb to the late 2010s). Library method: 5' RACE. The sample was run on an Illumina HiSeq 2500. TCRdb reprocessed the reads; each CDR3 protein sequence makes one entry, and DNA is unavailable. Per the sample table, the count is about 160,000 distinct CDR3 sequences. The ten largest account for 2.8% of the sample. Sequencing was performed on blood. These receptor sequences come from a human donor with ulcerative colitis or Crohn's disease, or a healthy co-twin of an affected twin (not recorded which).

This chain connects TRBV28 to TRBJ2-3. The CDR3 runs 15 residues. Germline values: CDR1 MDHEN, CDR2 SYDVKM. Here the CDR3 reads CASSRTRILTDTQYF.

The chain joins TRBV10-3 to TRBJ1-1; checking the TCRdb D call of TRBD1 is not possible without DNA. The CDR3 runs 16 residues. Germline CDR1 and CDR2: ENHRY and SYGVKD. The CDR3 is CAISDFQGTLYTEAFF.

The V gene is TRBV14, the J gene TRBJ2-5; lacking DNA, the TRBD2 call made by TCRdb goes unchecked. The CDR3 contains 16 residues. Germline CDR1 and CDR2: SGHDN and FVKESK. The CDR3 here is CASSQALAGYQETQYF.

The rearrangement uses TRBV14 and TRBJ1-1. From germline, CDR1 is SGHDN and CDR2 FVKESK. The CDR3 contains 15 residues. The CDR3 sequence is CASSQARMEGTEAFF.

The chain joins TRBV7-9 to TRBJ1-6. The CDR3 spans 12 residues. Per germline, CDR1 SEHNR and CDR2 FQNEAQ (reference sequence). CDR3: CASRYSDSPLHF.

This chain joins TRBV20-1 and TRBJ1-3. The CDR3 runs 13 residues. Germline V CDR1 and CDR2: DFQATT, SNEGSKA (reference sequence). The CDR3 loop reads CSAPPSSGNTIYF.

V usage is TRBV19 and J usage is TRBJ1-1. CDR1 is LNHDA and CDR2 is SQIVND in the germline V gene (reference sequence). CDR3 length: 15 amino acids. The CDR3 protein is CASSIPGPRDTEAFF.